A selection of T cell receptor beta chains follows, all from one sample in a study of blood T cell repertoires in COVID-19. Produced via immunoSEQ multiplex PCR; TCRdb's table is partial and in-frame only. This sample carries 150,000 or so clones, over 65% of them seen once, and the ten largest clones take over 5%. The specimen was PBMCs or T cells enriched from blood (not recorded which). These receptors originate from a woman aged 50 to 60 who had recovered from COVID-19. Each CDR3 is given with its conserved first and last residue. A D gene is named only where the DNA matches it firmly. The size of a clone is reported for some rows only, either as once, few or many, or as a class for expanded clones.

d_call	v_call	j_call	clone_size	cdr3_aa	cdr3_nt
NA	TRBV27	TRBJ1-1	NA	CASSLSPSGLNILNTEAFF	TGTGCCAGCAGTTTATCGCCCTCAGGGTTAAACATCTTGAACACTGAAGCTTTCTTT
TRBD1	TRBV5-1	TRBJ1-1	NA	CASSIGQGANTEAFF	TGCGCCAGCAGCATAGGACAGGGTGCCAACACTGAAGCTTTCTTT
TRBD2	TRBV11-2	TRBJ2-7	NA	CASSLSGYEQYF	TGTGCCAGCAGCCTTAGCGGGTACGAGCAGTACTTC
NA	TRBV12-3/TRBV12-4	TRBJ2-5	NA	CASRTRVEETQYF	TGTGCCAGCAGGACTAGGGTAGAAGAGACCCAGTACTTC
NA	TRBV12-3/TRBV12-4	TRBJ1-2	once	CASSLGGAPGYTF	TGTGCCAGCAGCCTTGGGGGGGCGCCTGGCTACACCTTC
TRBD1	TRBV5-6	TRBJ1-2	NA	CASSYSGQPTPGYTF	TGTGCCAGCAGCTACTCGGGACAGCCAACCCCTGGCTACACCTTC
TRBD1	TRBV6-5	TRBJ1-5	once	CASVYGTGGDQPQHF	TGTGCCAGCGTATACGGGACAGGGGGCGATCAGCCCCAGCATTTT
TRBD1	TRBV5-8	TRBJ2-2	NA	CASSSPLGQGSGELFF	TGTGCCAGCAGCTCTCCCCTGGGACAGGGGTCCGGGGAGCTGTTTTTT
TRBD1	TRBV11-2	TRBJ1-6	NA	CASSSQGANSPLHF	TGTGCCAGCAGTTCTCAGGGGGCCAATTCACCCCTCCACTTT
TRBD2	TRBV4-2	TRBJ2-5	NA	CASSVASGGQETQYF	TGTGCCAGCAGCGTCGCTAGCGGGGGTCAAGAGACCCAGTACTTC
TRBD2	TRBV7-2	TRBJ2-3	NA	CASSSRLAGADTQYF	TGTGCCAGCAGCTCAAGACTAGCGGGGGCAGATACGCAGTATTTT
NA	TRBV18	TRBJ2-7	NA	CASSPGLEQYF	TGTGCCAGCTCACCAGGGCTCGAGCAGTACTTC
TRBD1	TRBV7-9	TRBJ1-2	few	CASSRTGYGYTF	TGTGCCAGCAGTCGGACAGGCTATGGCTACACCTTC
TRBD1	TRBV3-1/TRBV3-2	TRBJ1-4	NA	CASSQGLARGNLGEKLFF	TGTGCCAGCAGCCAAGGTCTGGCCAGGGGGAATTTAGGTGAAAAACTGTTTTTT
NA	TRBV11-2	TRBJ2-2	NA	CASSLGPGVTGELFF	TGTGCCAGCAGCTTAGGACCAGGGGTTACCGGGGAGCTGTTTTTT
NA	TRBV28	TRBJ1-1	NA	CASSLGPNAQIIYTEAFF	TGTGCCAGCAGTTTGGGCCCTAACGCTCAGATAATCTACACTGAAGCTTTCTTT
NA	TRBV4-2	TRBJ1-5	NA	CASSQDGQGREPQHF	TGTGCCAGCAGCCAAGATGGGCAGGGAAGGGAGCCCCAGCATTTT
TRBD1	TRBV5-1	TRBJ1-2	few	CASSLIGTEGYTF	TGCGCCAGCAGCTTGATAGGGACAGAAGGCTACACCTTC
TRBD1	TRBV7-3	TRBJ2-2	NA	CASSLNQGASGELFF	TGTGCCAGCAGCTTAAATCAGGGGGCCTCCGGGGAGCTGTTTTTT
TRBD1	TRBV14	TRBJ2-7	once	CASSQALGTAIYEQYF	TGTGCCAGCAGCCAAGCACTCGGGACAGCCATCTACGAGCAGTACTTC
TRBD1	TRBV5-1	TRBJ1-2	NA	CASALAGQGIYGYTF	TGCGCCAGCGCCTTGGCGGGACAGGGGATTTATGGCTACACCTTC
NA	TRBV27	TRBJ2-5	once	CASSLRGEETQYF	TGTGCCAGCAGTTTACGGGGTGAAGAGACCCAGTACTTC
NA	TRBV28	TRBJ1-4	NA	CASSLSGARTNEKLFF	TGTGCCAGCAGTTTATCTGGGGCTAGGACTAATGAAAAACTGTTTTTT
NA	TRBV24-1	TRBJ1-5	NA	CATSESGRRSNQPQHF	TGTGCCACCAGTGAGTCAGGGAGGAGAAGCAATCAGCCCCAGCATTTT
TRBD1	TRBV28	TRBJ2-5	NA	CASNLPGTEQETQYF	TGTGCCAGCAACCTCCCCGGGACAGAACAAGAGACCCAGTACTTC
TRBD1	TRBV7-9	TRBJ1-1	NA	CASSRIQGARAFF	TGTGCCAGCAGTCGCATTCAGGGGGCGCGGGCTTTCTTT
TRBD2	TRBV18	TRBJ2-2	NA	CAGQEGLAGTGELFF	TGTGCCGGACAGGAGGGACTAGCGGGAACCGGGGAGCTGTTTTTT
TRBD2	TRBV7-9	TRBJ2-1	NA	CASSLGLAGAHNEQFF	TGTGCCAGCAGCTTAGGACTAGCGGGGGCCCACAATGAGCAGTTCTTC
NA	TRBV19	TRBJ2-3	once	CASSTTRGTDTQYF	TGTGCCAGTAGTACCACTAGGGGCACAGATACGCAGTATTTT
NA	TRBV7-2	TRBJ2-5	NA	CASSSRPSETQYF	TGTGCCAGCAGCTCCCGTCCGTCAGAGACCCAGTACTTC
TRBD2	TRBV19	TRBJ2-1	NA	CASSIDTRGGYNEQFF	TGTGCCAGTAGTATCGATACGCGGGGGGGCTACAATGAGCAGTTCTTC
NA	TRBV6-5	TRBJ2-7	NA	CASSYSGGLYEQYF	TGTGCCAGCAGTTACTCGGGGGGGCTCTACGAGCAGTACTTC
NA	TRBV5-1	TRBJ1-1	NA	CASSLLTDDTEAFF	TGCGCCAGCAGCTTGCTGACAGATGACACTGAAGCTTTCTTT
NA	TRBV3-1/TRBV3-2	TRBJ2-7	NA	CASSQEFGGPYEQYF	TGTGCCAGCAGCCAAGAATTTGGAGGGCCCTACGAGCAGTACTTC
NA	TRBV13	TRBJ1-2	NA	CASSFSGIIDSNYGYTF	TGTGCCAGCAGCTTTTCCGGGATCATAGATTCTAACTATGGCTACACCTTC
NA	TRBV2	TRBJ1-2	NA	CASSLLFGGHGYTF	TGTGCCAGCAGTCTGCTATTCGGGGGGCATGGCTACACCTTC
NA	TRBV4-2	TRBJ2-1	NA	CASSQRGFFSWANEQFF	TGTGCCAGCAGCCAAAGGGGATTCTTCAGTTGGGCCAATGAGCAGTTCTTC
TRBD1	TRBV27	TRBJ1-5	NA	CASSRMDRSNQPQHF	TGTGCCAGCAGCCGAATGGACAGGTCCAATCAGCCCCAGCATTTT
TRBD1	TRBV5-4	TRBJ1-1	NA	CASSRGGGQGSMNTEAFF	TGTGCCAGCAGCCGGGGCGGGGGACAGGGAAGCATGAACACTGAAGCTTTCTTT
NA	TRBV27	TRBJ2-1	NA	CASRSIGEQFF	TGTGCCAGCAGGTCTATCGGGGAGCAGTTCTTC
TRBD1	TRBV27	TRBJ2-5	NA	CASSLNRGPLLPQYF	TGTGCCAGCAGTTTGAACAGGGGGCCTCTACTTCCCCAGTACTTC
NA	TRBV5-1	TRBJ2-2	NA	CASSFDRTGELFF	TGCGCCAGCAGCTTTGACAGAACCGGGGAGCTGTTTTTT
NA	TRBV29-1	TRBJ2-3	NA	CSVSWYGRADTQYF	TGCAGCGTTTCGTGGTATGGGCGAGCAGATACGCAGTATTTT
NA	TRBV6-5	TRBJ2-2	NA	CASSYGGTGELFF	TGTGCCAGCAGTTACGGGGGGACCGGGGAGCTGTTTTTT
NA	TRBV27	TRBJ1-5	NA	CASSLTTNQPQHF	TGTGCCAGCAGTTTAACGACAAATCAGCCCCAGCATTTT
NA	TRBV7-8	TRBJ1-1	NA	CASSMYNRESTEAFF	TGTGCCAGCAGCATGTATAACAGAGAGAGCACTGAAGCTTTCTTT
TRBD1	TRBV25-1	TRBJ1-1	NA	CASSAPGTGDTEAFF	TGTGCCAGCAGTGCTCCAGGGACAGGGGACACTGAAGCTTTCTTT
TRBD2	TRBV20-1	TRBJ2-7	NA	CSASRTSGGSYEQYF	TGCAGTGCTAGTAGGACTAGCGGGGGGAGTTACGAGCAGTACTTC
NA	TRBV2	TRBJ1-2	NA	CASSIGLGYTF	TGTGCCAGCAGTATCGGTCTTGGCTACACCTTC
TRBD1	TRBV5-1	TRBJ1-5	NA	CASSLGAGGGQPQHF	TGCGCCAGCAGCTTGGGGGCAGGGGGTGGGCAGCCCCAGCATTTT
NA	TRBV6-5	TRBJ1-5	NA	CASSTPVNQPQHF	TGTGCCAGCAGTACCCCGGTGAATCAGCCCCAGCATTTT
TRBD2	TRBV18	TRBJ2-2	NA	CASSPYRGGNTGELFF	TGTGCCAGCTCACCATATCGGGGGGGCAACACCGGGGAGCTGTTTTTT
NA	TRBV18	TRBJ1-3	few	CASSRESGNTIYF	TGTGCCAGCTCACGTGAGTCTGGAAACACCATATATTTT